Listed here are 14 T cell receptor beta chains from one sample, sequenced in a study of T cells after yellow fever vaccination. A single record per CDR3 protein comes from TCRdb applying MiXCR to the 5' RACE reads. The data contain 250,000 or so distinct CDR3 sequences, 3.6% of them singletons. The sample consisted of PBMCs, taken 15 days after the yellow fever booster vaccination. These receptors all stem from a man between 18 and 29 years old who received the YFV17D yellow fever vaccine.

This clonotype showed up many times. The gene calls are TRBV4-1 and TRBJ2-3, with D maybe TRBD2 (7 bases). Trimming stripped 1 base from V and 6 bases from J, with 14 bases between. Per germline, CDR1 MGHRA and CDR2 YSYEKL. There are 15 residues in the CDR3. CDR3 in DNA: TGCGCCAGCAGCCAAGGGGGGGGGCGTTGGGATACGCAGTATTTT. It specifies CASSQGGGRWDTQYF.

The table lists this clonotype with a few counts. The V and J genes are TRBV5-5 and TRBJ2-1, with a possible D match to TRBD1 (5 bases). The CDR3 is 16 amino acids. CDR1 and CDR2 (germline): SGHKS, YYEKEE (reference sequence). V dropped 2 bases and J dropped 3 bases, with 15 bases sitting between them. The CDR3 protein is CASSLGVGRDYNEQFF. DNA for the CDR3: TGTGCCAGCAGCTTAGGGGTGGGCAGAGACTACAATGAGCAGTTCTTC.

The chain is built from TRBV5-4 and TRBJ1-1; perhaps TRBD1 as D (5 bases). With 1 base removed from V and 0 bases from J, the gap between germline ends came to 13 bases. The CDR3 extends over 16 amino acids. Germline assignment: CDR1 SGHNT and CDR2 YYREEE (reference sequence). CDR3: CASSLKGRGLNTEAFF. DNA of the CDR3: TGTGCCAGCAGCTTGAAGGGGAGGGGACTGAACACTGAAGCTTTCTTT.

This clonotype showed up many times. The V and J genes are TRBV15 and TRBJ2-7; D unresolved. V lost 2 bases and J 6 bases, leaving 8 bases between the germline ends. The CDR3 is 12 amino acids. Germline CDR1 reads LNHNV; CDR2 reads YYDKDF (reference sequence). The CDR3 DNA is TGTGCCACCAGCAGATCCGTAGGCGAGCAGTACTTC. Its translation is CATSRSVGEQYF. The variable domain in full, with the rest retrieved from reference TRBV15 and TRBJ2-7, is DAMVIQNPRYQVTQFGKPVTLSCSQTLNHNVMYWYQQKSSQAPKLLFHYYDKDFNNEADTPDNFQSRRPNTSFCFLDIRSPGLGDTAMYLCATSRSVGEQYFGPGTRLTVT.

This clonotype was seen ten or more times. J is TRBJ2-5 and V is TRBV4-3; 9 nucleotides align to TRBD2. The ends lost 0 bases at V and 7 bases at J; junction bases unmatched: 6. Germline lookup yields CDR1 LGHNA and CDR2 YSLEER. CDR3 size: 15 residues. The CDR3 DNA reads TGCGCCAGCAGCCAAGATTGGCGGGGGGGCGGGACCCAGTACTTC. Residues: CASSQDWRGGGTQYF.

This clonotype has at least ten counts. This chain connects TRBV28 to TRBJ1-4; 10 positions agree with TRBD1. This CDR3 is built from 14 residues. J was trimmed by 7 bases and V by 7 bases; bases with no gene match: 6. The germline CDR1 and CDR2 sequences are MDHEN and SYDVKM. CDR3 in amino acids: CASKEGTGVEKLFF. DNA for the CDR3: TGTGCCAGCAAGGAGGGGACAGGGGTTGAAAAACTGTTTTTT.

In this sample, this clonotype turned up many times. The rearrangement uses TRBV7-2 and TRBJ1-6; D possibly corresponds to TRBD1 (5 bases). Per the germline V gene, CDR1 is SGHTA and CDR2 is FQGNSA. V was pared by 3 bases and J by 9 bases, with 15 bases between. The CDR3 is made up of 15 amino acids. Written as DNA, the CDR3 is TGTGCCAGCAGCTTTAGAACAAGGGGTGGTTCACCCCTCCACTTT. The encoded protein is CASSFRTRGGSPLHF.

This clonotype was recorded a few times. This rearrangement joins TRBV7-8 to TRBJ1-6; no clear D. V was cut by 6 bases and J by 2 bases, with 8 bases left in between. Per the germline V gene, CDR1 is SGHVS and CDR2 is FQNEAQ. CDR3 length: 14 amino acids. The CDR3 nucleotides are TGTGCCAGCAGACCAGAACCCTATAATTCACCCCTCCACTTT. Translated, it gives CASRPEPYNSPLHF.

This clonotype was counted between two and nine times. This CDR3 reads CAWSLVDYGYTF. The DNA for the CDR3 is TGTGCCTGGAGTCTAGTCGATTATGGCTACACCTTC. J is TRBJ1-2 and V is TRBV30; D ambiguous. Germline CDR1 reads GTSNPN; CDR2 reads SVGIG (reference sequence). The V and J ends lost 2 bases and 5 bases respectively, with 9 bases between them. The CDR3 runs 12 residues.

This clonotype was detected many times. The gene calls are TRBV28 and TRBJ2-7, with a weak D call TRBD1 (6 bases). Germline V gene sequence: CDR1 MDHEN, CDR2 SYDVKM. This CDR3 has 12 residues. Trimming removed 6 bases from V and 0 bases from J, with 6 bases in between. DNA of the CDR3: TGTGCCAGCAGACAGGGCTCCTACGAGCAGTACTTC. Translated: CASRQGSYEQYF.

The table lists this clonotype with many counts. The chain recombines TRBV6-6 with TRBJ2-1; 10 bases agree with TRBD2. Germline loops: CDR1 MNHNY, CDR2 SVGAGI (reference sequence). This CDR3 has 15 amino acids. The trim removed 0 bases at V and 4 bases at J, leaving 0 bases unmatched. Written as DNA, the CDR3 is TGTGCCAGCAGTTACTCGACTAGCGGGTACAATGAGCAGTTCTTC. Translated, it gives CASSYSTSGYNEQFF.

This clonotype was picked up many times. The chain uses TRBV28 and TRBJ2-3, with D perhaps being TRBD1 or TRBD2 (6 bases each). V was pared by 5 bases and J by 8 bases, with 11 bases between. Germline values: CDR1 MDHEN, CDR2 SYDVKM. This CDR3 spans 12 amino acids. The DNA of the CDR3 is TGTGCCAGCAGTCCACGGGGGCTTACGCAGTATTTT. Its translation: CASSPRGLTQYF.

At least ten counts were recorded for this clonotype. This sequence joins TRBV24-1 and TRBJ2-7; D is unclear. V was cut by 0 bases and J by 6 bases, with 5 bases left in between. The CDR3 runs 12 residues. Germline V CDR1 and CDR2: KGHDR, SFDVKD. CDR3 in DNA: TGTGCCACCAGTGATTTGCGCGGCGAGCAGTACTTC. It encodes CATSDLRGEQYF.

This clonotype has at least ten counts. This rearrangement joins TRBV6-5 to TRBJ2-7; D not certain. The CDR3 is made up of 15 amino acids. Between the trimmed V and J ends, which lost 6 bases and 0 bases, there was a span of 15 bases. Germline-derived CDR1 and CDR2 are MNHEY and SVGAGI. CDR3 region: CASRTIGRYSYEQYF. CDR3 nucleotide sequence: TGTGCCAGCAGAACCATAGGACGGTACTCCTACGAGCAGTACTTC.